This T cell receptor (beta chain) was documented in a study of T cells in Graves' hyperthyroidism and ophthalmopathy. Study at large: Peripheral blood sampling occurred at initial diagnosis, before any treatment. General observations from the study: Researchers report that a 13 V-J model separated ophthalmopathy from stable hyperthyroidism.

RNA transcripts were the template for amplifying TCR beta CDR3 regions. During a first-round RT-PCR of the TCR CDR3, the HTBI primer set was used. TCRdb recomputed calls from the multiplex PCR reads with MiXCR, one row per CDR3 protein. The data hold more than 450,000 distinct CDR3 sequences, with 14% observed a single time. This clonotype has only one observation. Its specificity is unknown. Given a much more abundant clone one base away, this may be a read error. Uncontrolled infection, other autoimmune disease, pregnancy or lactation barred patients from enrollment. Germline V CDR1 and CDR2: MGHRA, YSYEKL. The CDR3 spans 16 residues.

The origin of this receptor is a woman aged 40 to 50 with Graves' hyperthyroidism. The sample taken for sequencing was blood. The chain joins TRBV4-1 to TRBJ1-2; D is possibly TRBD1 (6 bases). The CDR3 spells CASSQGGTPGGYGCTF. The CDR3 DNA sequence: TGCGCCAGCAGCCAAGGCGGGACACCCGGTGGCTATGGCTGCACCTTC.